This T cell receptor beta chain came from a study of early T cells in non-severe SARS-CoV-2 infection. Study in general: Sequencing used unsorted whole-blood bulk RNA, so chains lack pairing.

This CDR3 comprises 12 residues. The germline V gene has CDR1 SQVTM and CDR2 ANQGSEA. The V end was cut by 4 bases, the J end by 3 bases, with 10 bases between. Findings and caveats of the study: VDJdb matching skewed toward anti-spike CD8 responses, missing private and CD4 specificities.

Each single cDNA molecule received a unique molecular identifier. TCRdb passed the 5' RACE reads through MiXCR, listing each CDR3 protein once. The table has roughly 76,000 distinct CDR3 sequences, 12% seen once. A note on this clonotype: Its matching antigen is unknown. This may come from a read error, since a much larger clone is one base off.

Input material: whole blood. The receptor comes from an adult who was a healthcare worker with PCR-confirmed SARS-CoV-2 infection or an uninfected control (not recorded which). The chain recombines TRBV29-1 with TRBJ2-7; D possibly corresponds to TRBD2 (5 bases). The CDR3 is CSVGGSLYEQYF. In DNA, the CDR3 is TGCAGCGTTGGAGGGAGTCTCTACGAGCAGTACTTC.